This T cell receptor beta chain was sequenced for a study of cytomegalovirus exposure and HLA in healthy donors. Study-level information: A subsequent analysis reported that the 120 validation repertoires were produced on the same platform that had also been used for the 550 to 750 first-cohort repertoires.

Among the approximately 130 subjects of the validation cohort, separate from the approximately 660-subject first cohort, were the donors. This clone was detected only a few times. No antigen is known for it. This table comes from immunoSEQ multiplex PCR, and its TCRdb copy is limited to in-frame clones, with some not included. The sample contains around 150,000 clones, about 85% of which appear only once. Study-wide points: Most TCRs appeared rarely, but some public TCRs recurred in many donors. High sensitivity and specificity were reportedly achieved when the classifier diagnosed cytomegalovirus status.

The V and J ends lost 7 bases and 3 bases respectively, with 16 bases between them. Germline CDR1 reads SNHLY; CDR2 reads FYNNEI. CDR3 size: 14 residues. The sample comprised PBMCs. This rearrangement joins TRBV2 to TRBJ2-7; D gene ambiguous. This TCR came from a man aged 30 to 45 in good health and CMV-seropositive. For the CDR3, the DNA is TGTGCCAGCACCCCAGAGCAGGTCGACTACGAGCAGTACTTC. It yields the protein CASTPEQVDYEQYF.